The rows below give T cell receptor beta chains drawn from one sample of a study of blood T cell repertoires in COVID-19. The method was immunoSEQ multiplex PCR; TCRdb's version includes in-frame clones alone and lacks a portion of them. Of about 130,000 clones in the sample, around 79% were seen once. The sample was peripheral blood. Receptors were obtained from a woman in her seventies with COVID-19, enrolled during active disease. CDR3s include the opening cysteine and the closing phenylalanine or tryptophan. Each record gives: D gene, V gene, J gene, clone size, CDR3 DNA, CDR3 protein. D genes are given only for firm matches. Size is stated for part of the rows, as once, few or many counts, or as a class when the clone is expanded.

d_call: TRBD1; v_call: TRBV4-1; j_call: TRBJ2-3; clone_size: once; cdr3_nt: TGCGCCAGCAGCTTTGGACAGGGACCAGGAGATACGCAGTATTTT; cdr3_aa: CASSFGQGPGDTQYF
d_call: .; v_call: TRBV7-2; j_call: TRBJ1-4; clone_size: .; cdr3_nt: TGTGCCAGCAGCTTGCCGGTAGAGGAAAAACTGTTTTTT; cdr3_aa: CASSLPVEEKLFF
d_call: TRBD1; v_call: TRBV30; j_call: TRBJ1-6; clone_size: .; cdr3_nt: TGTGCCTGGAGTGCCGCCCCGTGGACAGGGGGGTCACCCCTCCACTTT; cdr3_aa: CAWSAAPWTGGSPLHF
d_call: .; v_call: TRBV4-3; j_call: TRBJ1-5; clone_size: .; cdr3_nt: TGCGCCAGCAGCCCCAACAGCTATGATAGCAATCAGCCCCAGCATTTT; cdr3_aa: CASSPNSYDSNQPQHF
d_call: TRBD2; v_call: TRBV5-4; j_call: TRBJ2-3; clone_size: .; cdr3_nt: TGTGCCAGCAGCATCGGACTAGCGGGGGAAACAGATACGCAGTATTTT; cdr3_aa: CASSIGLAGETDTQYF
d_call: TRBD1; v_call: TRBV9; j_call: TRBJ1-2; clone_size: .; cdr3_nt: TGTGCCAGCACCCCCTCGTCACAGGGGTATAATTCTAACTATGGCTACACCTTC; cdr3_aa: CASTPSSQGYNSNYGYTF
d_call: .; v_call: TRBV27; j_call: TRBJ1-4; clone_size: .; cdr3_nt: TGTGCCAGCAGTCCGAGACAGGCATGGACAACTAATGAAAAACTGTTTTTT; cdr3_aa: CASSPRQAWTTNEKLFF
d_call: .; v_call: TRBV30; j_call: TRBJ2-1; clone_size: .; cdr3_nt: TGTGCCTGGAGTGTACGACGGCCAGCTTACAGTGAGCAGTTCTTC; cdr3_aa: CAWSVRRPAYSEQFF
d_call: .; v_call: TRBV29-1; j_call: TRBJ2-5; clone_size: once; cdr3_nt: TGCAGCGTTGATCCGGAGACCCAGTACTTC; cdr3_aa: CSVDPETQYF
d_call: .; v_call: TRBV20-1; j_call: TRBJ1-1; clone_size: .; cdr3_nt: TGTAGGGGGAGGGGCGATGAAGCTTTCTTT; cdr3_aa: CRGRGDEAFF
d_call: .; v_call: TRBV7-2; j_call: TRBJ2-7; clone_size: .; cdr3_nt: TGTGCCAGCAGCTTAGCTGCGAGCTCCTACGAGCAGTACTTC; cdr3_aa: CASSLAASSYEQYF
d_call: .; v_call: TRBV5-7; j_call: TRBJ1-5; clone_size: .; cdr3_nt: TGTGCCAGCAGCTTGCCCGGTCCAATTAGCAATCAGCCCCAGCATTTT; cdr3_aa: CASSLPGPISNQPQHF
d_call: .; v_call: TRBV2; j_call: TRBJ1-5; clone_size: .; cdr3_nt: TGTGCCAGCAGTTTCCAGGCTCACAATCAGCCCCAGCATTTT; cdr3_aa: CASSFQAHNQPQHF
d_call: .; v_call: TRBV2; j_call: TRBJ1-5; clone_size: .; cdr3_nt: TGTGCCAGCAGTGTGAATCCCAGGGGAGACAATCAGCCCCAGCATTTT; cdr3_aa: CASSVNPRGDNQPQHF
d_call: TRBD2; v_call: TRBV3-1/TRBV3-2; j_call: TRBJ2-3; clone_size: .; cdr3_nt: TGTGCCAGCAGTCAAAGCGGGGGGGGCACAGATACGCAGTATTTT; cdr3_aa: CASSQSGGGTDTQYF
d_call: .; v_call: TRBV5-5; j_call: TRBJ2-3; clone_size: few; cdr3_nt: TGTGCCAGCAGCTTGGGGCAGGGTTACACAGATACGCAGTATTTT; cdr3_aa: CASSLGQGYTDTQYF
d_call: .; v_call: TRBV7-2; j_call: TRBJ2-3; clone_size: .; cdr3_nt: TGTGCCAGCAGCCGCTCAAGCGTGGATACGCAGTATTTT; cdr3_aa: CASSRSSVDTQYF
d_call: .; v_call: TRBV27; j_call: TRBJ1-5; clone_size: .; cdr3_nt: TGTGCCAGCAGTTTAGTCCCAGGGGCGGTGAGCAATCAGCCCCAGCATTTT; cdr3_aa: CASSLVPGAVSNQPQHF
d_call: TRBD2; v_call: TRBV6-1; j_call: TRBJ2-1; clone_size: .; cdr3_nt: TGTGCCAGCAGTGAACTGTCGGGGGGGGCCGTGGATGAGCAGTTCTTC; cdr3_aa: CASSELSGGAVDEQFF
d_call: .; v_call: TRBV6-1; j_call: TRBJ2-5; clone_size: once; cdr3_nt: TGTGCCAGCAGTGAATGGGGGGCGGGGGTTGAGACCCAGTACTTC; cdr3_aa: CASSEWGAGVETQYF
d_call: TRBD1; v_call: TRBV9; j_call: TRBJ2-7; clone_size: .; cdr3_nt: TGTGCCAGCAGCATCGGGACAGGATTGGGAGAGCAGTACTTC; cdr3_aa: CASSIGTGLGEQYF
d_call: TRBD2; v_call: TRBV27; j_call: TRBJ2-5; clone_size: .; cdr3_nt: TGTGCCAGCAGTCCAACTAGCGGGGGGGCCCTCAGGGAGACCCAGTACTTC; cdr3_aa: CASSPTSGGALRETQYF
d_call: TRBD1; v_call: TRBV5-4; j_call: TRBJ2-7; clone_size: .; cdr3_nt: TGTGCCAGCAGCTTGGGACAGGGTCCCGAGCAGTACTTC; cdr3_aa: CASSLGQGPEQYF
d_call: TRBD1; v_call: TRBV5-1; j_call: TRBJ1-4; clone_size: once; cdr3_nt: TGCGCCAGCAGTTCGGGACAGGGAAGCGAAAAACTGTTTTTT; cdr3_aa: CASSSGQGSEKLFF
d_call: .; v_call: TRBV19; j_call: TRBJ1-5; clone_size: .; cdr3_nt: TGTGCCAGTAGTCCCCGCCTAACTAGCAATCAGCCCCAGCATTTT; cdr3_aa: CASSPRLTSNQPQHF
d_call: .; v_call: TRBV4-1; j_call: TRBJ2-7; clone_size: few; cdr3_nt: TGCGCCAGCAGCCAAGCGGGACTTTTTCGCGAGCAGTACTTC; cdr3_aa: CASSQAGLFREQYF
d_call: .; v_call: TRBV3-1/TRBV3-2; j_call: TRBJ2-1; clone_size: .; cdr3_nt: TGTGCCAGCAGCCAAGTTACCGGGACTATAGGGGGGAATGAGCAGTTCTTC; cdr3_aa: CASSQVTGTIGGNEQFF
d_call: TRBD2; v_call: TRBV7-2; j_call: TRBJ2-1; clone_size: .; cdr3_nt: TGTGCCAGCAGCTTAGGCCTAGCGGGGGGGCCTGATGAGCAGTTCTTC; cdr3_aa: CASSLGLAGGPDEQFF
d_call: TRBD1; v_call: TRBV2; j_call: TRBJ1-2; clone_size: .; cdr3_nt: TGTGCCAGCAGTACGTATCCCGGGACAGAACGTGGCTACACCTTC; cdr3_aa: CASSTYPGTERGYTF
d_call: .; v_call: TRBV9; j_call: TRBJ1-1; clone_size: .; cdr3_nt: TGTGCCAGCAGCGTTAGCGGGGTGAACACTGAAGCTTTCTTT; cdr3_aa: CASSVSGVNTEAFF
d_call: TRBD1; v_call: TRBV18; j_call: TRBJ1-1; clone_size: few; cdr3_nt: TGTGCCAGCTCACCAGCAGGGGTTTGGACAGGGGGCACTGAAGCTTTCTTT; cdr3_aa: CASSPAGVWTGGTEAFF
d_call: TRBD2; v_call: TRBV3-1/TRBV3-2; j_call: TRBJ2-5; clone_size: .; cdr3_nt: TGTGCCAGCAGCCAAGACCCCGGGGGGTGGCAGGAGACCCAGTACTTC; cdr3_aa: CASSQDPGGWQETQYF
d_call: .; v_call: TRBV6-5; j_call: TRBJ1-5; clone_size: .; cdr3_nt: TGTGCCAGCAGAAAAACGCGTAATCAGCCCCAGCATTTT; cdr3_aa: CASRKTRNQPQHF
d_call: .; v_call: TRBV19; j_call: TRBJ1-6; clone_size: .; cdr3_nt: TGTGCCAGTAGGACTACGAGCTCCTATAATTCACCCCTCCACTTT; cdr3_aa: CASRTTSSYNSPLHF
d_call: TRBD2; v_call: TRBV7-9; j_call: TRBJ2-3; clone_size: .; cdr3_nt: TGTGCCAGCAGCGTGACTAGCGGGGCCGGCCCAGATACGCAGTATTTT; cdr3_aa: CASSVTSGAGPDTQYF
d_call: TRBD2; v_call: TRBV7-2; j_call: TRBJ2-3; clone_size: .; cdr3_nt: TGTGCCAGCGGCGCCCGGGGGGCAGATACGCAGTATTTT; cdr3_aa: CASGARGADTQYF